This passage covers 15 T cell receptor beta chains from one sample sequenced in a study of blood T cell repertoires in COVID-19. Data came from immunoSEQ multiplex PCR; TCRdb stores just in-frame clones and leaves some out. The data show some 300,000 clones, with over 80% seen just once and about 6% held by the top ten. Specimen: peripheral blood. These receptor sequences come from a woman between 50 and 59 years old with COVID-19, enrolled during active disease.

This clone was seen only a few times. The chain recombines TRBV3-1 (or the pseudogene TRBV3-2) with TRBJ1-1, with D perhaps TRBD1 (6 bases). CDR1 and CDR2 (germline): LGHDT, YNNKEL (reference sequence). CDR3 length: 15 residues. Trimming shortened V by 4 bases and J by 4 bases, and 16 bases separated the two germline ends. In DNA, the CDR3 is TGTGCCAGCAGCCGGGGGCGTGTTGAGGGCACTGAAGCTTTCTTT. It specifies CASSRGRVEGTEAFF.

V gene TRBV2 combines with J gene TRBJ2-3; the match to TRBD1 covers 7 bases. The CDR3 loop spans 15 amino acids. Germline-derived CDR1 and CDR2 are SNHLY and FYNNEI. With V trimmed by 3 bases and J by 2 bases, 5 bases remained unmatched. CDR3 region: CASSENRGSTDTQYF. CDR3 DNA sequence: TGTGCCAGCAGTGAGAACAGGGGATCCACAGATACGCAGTATTTT.

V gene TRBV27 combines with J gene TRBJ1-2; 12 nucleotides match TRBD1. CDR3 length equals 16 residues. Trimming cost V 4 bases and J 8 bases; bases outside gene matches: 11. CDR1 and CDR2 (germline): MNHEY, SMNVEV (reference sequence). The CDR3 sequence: CASSSLGTGGGEGYTF. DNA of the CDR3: TGTGCCAGCAGTTCTCTAGGGACAGGGGGCGGAGAAGGCTACACCTTC.

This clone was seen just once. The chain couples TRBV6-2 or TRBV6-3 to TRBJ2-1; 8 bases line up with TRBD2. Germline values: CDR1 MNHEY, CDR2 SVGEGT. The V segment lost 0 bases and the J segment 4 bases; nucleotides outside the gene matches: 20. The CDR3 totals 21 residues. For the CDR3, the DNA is TGTGCCAGCAGTTACTCGAGTGGGGGTGGCGGAGCGGGAGTGCAATACAATGAGCAGTTCTTC. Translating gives CASSYSSGGGGAGVQYNEQFF.

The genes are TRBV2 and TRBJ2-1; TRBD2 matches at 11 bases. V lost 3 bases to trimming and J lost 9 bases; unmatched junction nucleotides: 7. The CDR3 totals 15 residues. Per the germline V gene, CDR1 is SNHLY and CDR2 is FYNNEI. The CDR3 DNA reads TGTGCCAGCAGTGAGCAACTAGCGGGAGTAATTGAGCAGTTCTTC. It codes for CASSEQLAGVIEQFF. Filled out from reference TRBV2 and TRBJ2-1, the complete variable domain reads EPEVTQTPSHQVTQMGQEVILRCVPISNHLYFYWYRQILGQKVEFLVSFYNNEISEKSEIFDDQFSVERPDGSNFTLKIRSTKLEDSAMYFCASSEQLAGVIEQFFGPGTRLTVL.

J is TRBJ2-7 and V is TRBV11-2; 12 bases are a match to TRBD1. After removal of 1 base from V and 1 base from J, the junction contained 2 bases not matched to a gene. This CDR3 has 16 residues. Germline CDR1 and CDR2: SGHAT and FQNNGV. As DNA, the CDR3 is TGTGCCAGCAGCTTAGTGGGACAGGGGGCGTCCTACGAGCAGTACTTC. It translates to CASSLVGQGASYEQYF.

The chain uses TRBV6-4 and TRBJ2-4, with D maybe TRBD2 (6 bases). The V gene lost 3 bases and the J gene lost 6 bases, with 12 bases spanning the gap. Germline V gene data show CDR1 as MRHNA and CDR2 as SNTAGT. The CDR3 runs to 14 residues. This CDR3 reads CASSENTGGNIQYF. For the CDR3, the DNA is TGTGCCAGCAGTGAGAACACCGGGGGAAACATTCAGTACTTC.

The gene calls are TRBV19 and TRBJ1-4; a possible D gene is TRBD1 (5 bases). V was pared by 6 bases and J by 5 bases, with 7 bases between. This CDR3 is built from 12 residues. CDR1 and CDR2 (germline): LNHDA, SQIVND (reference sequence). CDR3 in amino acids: CASRHRNEKLFF. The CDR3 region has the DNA TGTGCCAGTAGGCACAGGAATGAAAAACTGTTTTTT.

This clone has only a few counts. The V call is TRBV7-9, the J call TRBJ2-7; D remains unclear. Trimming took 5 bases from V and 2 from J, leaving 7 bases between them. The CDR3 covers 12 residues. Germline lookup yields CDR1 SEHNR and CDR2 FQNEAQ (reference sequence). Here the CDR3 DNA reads TGTGCCAGCAGCCCAGGCGCCTACGAGCAGTACTTC. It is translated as CASSPGAYEQYF.

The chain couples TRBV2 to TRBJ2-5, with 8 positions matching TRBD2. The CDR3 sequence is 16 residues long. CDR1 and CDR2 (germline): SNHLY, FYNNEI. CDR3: CVTPVSLREAQETQYF. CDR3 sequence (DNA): TGTGTCACTCCAGTGTCCCTGCGGGAGGCGCAAGAGACCCAGTACTTC.

CDR3 DNA sequence: TGTGCCACCAGTGATAATGGACTCCCGCAGAATGGCTACACCTTC. Translated, it gives CATSDNGLPQNGYTF. The V and J genes are TRBV24-1 and TRBJ1-2; D uncertain. CDR1 is KGHDR, CDR2 SFDVKD, per germline. The V end lost 3 bases, the J end lost 6 bases, and 16 bases lay between the germline ends. The CDR3 is 15 residues long.

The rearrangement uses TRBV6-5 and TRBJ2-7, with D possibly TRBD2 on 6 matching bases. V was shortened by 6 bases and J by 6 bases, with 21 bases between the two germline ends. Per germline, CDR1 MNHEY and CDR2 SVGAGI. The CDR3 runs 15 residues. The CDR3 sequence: CASSQASRGRGEQYF. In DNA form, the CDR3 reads TGTGCCAGCAGCCAAGCTTCTCGGGGGAGAGGCGAGCAGTACTTC.

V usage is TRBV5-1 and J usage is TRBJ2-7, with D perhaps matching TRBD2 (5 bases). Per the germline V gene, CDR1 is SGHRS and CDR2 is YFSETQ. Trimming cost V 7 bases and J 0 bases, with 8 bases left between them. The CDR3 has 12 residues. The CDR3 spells CASGRSSYEQYF. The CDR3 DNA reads TGCGCCAGCGGGAGAAGCTCCTACGAGCAGTACTTC.

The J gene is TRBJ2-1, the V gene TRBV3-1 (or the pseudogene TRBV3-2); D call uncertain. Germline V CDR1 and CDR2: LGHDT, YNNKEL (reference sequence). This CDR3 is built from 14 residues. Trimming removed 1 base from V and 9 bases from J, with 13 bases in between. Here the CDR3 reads CASSQASESSEQFF. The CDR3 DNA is TGTGCCAGCAGCCAAGCATCTGAGAGTAGTGAGCAGTTCTTC.

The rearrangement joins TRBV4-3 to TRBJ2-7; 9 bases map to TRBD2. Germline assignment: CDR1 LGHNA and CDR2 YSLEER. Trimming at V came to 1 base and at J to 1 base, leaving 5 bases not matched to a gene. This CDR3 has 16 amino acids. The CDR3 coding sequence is TGCGCCAGCAGCCAAGGAAAGACTAGCGGTTCCTACGAGCAGTACTTC. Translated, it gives CASSQGKTSGSYEQYF.